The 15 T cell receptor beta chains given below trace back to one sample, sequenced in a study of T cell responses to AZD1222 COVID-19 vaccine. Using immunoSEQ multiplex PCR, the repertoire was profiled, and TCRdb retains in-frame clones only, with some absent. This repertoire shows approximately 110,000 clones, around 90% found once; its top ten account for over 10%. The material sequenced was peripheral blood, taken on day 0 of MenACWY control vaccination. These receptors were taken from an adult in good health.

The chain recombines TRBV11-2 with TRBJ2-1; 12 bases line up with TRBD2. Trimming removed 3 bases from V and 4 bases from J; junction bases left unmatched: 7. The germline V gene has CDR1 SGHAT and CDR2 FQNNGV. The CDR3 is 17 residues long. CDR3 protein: CASSFTSGRSFYNEQFF. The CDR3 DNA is TGTGCCAGCAGCTTCACTAGCGGGAGGAGTTTTTACAATGAGCAGTTCTTC. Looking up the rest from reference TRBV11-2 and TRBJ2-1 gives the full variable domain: EAGVAQSPRYKIIEKRQSVAFWCNPISGHATLYWYQQILGQGPKLLIQFQNNGVVDDSQLPKDRFSAERLKGVDSTLKIQPAKLEDSAVYLCASSFTSGRSFYNEQFFGPGTRLTVL.

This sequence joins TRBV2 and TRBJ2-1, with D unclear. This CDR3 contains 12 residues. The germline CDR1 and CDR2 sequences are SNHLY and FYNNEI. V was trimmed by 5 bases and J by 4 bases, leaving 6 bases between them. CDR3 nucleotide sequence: TGTGCCAGCAGTTTCGTTTACAATGAGCAGTTCTTC. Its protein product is CASSFVYNEQFF.

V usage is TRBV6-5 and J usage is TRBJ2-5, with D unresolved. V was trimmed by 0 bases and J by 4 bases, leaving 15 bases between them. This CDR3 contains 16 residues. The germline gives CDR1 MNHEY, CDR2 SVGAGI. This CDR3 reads CASSYSIGTGGETQYF. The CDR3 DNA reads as TGTGCCAGCAGTTACTCGATCGGTACTGGTGGAGAGACCCAGTACTTC.

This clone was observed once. This chain's CDR3 is CASSVTGTDTQYF. The CDR3 nucleotides are TGTGCCAGCAGTGTCACAGGGACAGATACGCAGTATTTT. The V and J genes are TRBV25-1 and TRBJ2-3, with a weak D call TRBD1 (6 bases). Per the germline V gene, CDR1 is MGHDK and CDR2 is SYGVNS. The CDR3 consists of 13 residues. Trimming removed 4 bases from V and 3 bases from J, with 8 bases in between.

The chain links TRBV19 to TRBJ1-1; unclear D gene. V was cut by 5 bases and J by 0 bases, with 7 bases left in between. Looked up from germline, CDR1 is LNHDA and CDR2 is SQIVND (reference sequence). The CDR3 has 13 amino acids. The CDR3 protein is CASSPDLNTEAFF. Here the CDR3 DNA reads TGTGCCAGTAGTCCCGACCTGAACACTGAAGCTTTCTTT. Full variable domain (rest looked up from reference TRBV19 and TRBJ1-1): DGGITQSPKYLFRKEGQNVTLSCEQNLNHDAMYWYRQDPGQGLRLIYYSQIVNDFQKGDIAEGYSVSREKKESFPLTVTSAQKNPTAFYLCASSPDLNTEAFFGQGTRLTVV.

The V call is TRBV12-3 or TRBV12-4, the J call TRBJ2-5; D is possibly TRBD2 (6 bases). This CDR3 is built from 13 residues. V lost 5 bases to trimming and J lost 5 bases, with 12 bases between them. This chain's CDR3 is CASSPGVRETQYF. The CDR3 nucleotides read TGTGCCAGCAGTCCGGGGGTGAGGGAGACCCAGTACTTC.

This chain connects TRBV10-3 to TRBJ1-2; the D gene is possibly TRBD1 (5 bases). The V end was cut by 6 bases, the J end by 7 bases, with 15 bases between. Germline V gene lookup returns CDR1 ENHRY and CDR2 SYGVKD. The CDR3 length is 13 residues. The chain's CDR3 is CAIRPGGEGGYTF. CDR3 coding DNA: TGTGCCATCAGACCCGGGGGGGAAGGTGGCTACACCTTC.

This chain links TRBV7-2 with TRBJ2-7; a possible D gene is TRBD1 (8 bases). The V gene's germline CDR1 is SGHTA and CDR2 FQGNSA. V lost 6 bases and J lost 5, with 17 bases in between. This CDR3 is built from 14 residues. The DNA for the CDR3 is TGTGCCAGCAGACAGGGGGGGGGCACCAACGAGCAGTACTTC. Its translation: CASRQGGGTNEQYF.

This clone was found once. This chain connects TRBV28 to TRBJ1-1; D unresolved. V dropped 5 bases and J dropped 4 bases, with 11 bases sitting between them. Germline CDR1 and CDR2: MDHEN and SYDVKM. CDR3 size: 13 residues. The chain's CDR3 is CASSPRSSTEAFF. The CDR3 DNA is TGTGCCAGCAGTCCCCGGAGTAGCACTGAAGCTTTCTTT.

CDR3 sequence (DNA): TGTGCCAGCACAAGACAGAGCATTCCCGAAAAACTGTTTTTT. This gives the protein CASTRQSIPEKLFF. The rearrangement links TRBV28 to TRBJ1-4; a weak D match, TRBD1 (5 bases). Germline V CDR1 and CDR2: MDHEN, SYDVKM. The CDR3 extends over 14 amino acids. V shed 7 bases and J shed 8 bases, with 17 bases lying between them.

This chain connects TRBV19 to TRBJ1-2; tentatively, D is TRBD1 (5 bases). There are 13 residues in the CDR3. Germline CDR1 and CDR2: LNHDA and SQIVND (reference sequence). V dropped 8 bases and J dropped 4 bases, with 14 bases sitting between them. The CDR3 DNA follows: TGTGCCAGTCGAGGGGTAGCAACCTATGGCTACACCTTC. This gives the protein CASRGVATYGYTF. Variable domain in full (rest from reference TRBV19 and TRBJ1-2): DGGITQSPKYLFRKEGQNVTLSCEQNLNHDAMYWYRQDPGQGLRLIYYSQIVNDFQKGDIAEGYSVSREKKESFPLTVTSAQKNPTAFYLCASRGVATYGYTFGSGTRLTVV.

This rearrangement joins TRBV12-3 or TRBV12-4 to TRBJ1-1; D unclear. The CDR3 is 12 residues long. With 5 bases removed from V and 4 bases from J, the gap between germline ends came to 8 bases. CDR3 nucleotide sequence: TGTGCCAGCAGTCAGCAGCGCACTGAAGCTTTCTTT. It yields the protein CASSQQRTEAFF.

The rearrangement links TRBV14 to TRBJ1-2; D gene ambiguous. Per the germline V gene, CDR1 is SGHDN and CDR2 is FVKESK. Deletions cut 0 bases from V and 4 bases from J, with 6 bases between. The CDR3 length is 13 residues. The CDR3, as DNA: TGTGCCAGCAGCCAAGATCTTAGCTATGGCTACACCTTC. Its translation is CASSQDLSYGYTF.

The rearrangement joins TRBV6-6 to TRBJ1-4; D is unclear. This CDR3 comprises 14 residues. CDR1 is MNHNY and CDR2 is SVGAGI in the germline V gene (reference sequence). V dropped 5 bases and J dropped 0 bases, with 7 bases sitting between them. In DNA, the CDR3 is TGTGCCAGCAGTCCGTCGTCAACTAATGAAAAACTGTTTTTT. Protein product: CASSPSSTNEKLFF.

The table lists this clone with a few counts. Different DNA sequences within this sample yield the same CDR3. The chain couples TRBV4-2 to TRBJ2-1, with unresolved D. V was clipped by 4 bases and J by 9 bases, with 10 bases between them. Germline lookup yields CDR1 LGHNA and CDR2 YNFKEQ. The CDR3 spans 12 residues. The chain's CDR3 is CASSLDRGEQFF. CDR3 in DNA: TGTGCCAGCAGCCTTGACCGCGGTGAGCAGTTCTTC.